This T cell receptor beta chain was sequenced for a study of T-cell reconstitution after alpha-beta-depleted transplantation in children. As regards this clonotype: The antigen remains undetermined. A much larger clone differs by one base, so this may be a read error.

CDR3 size: 13 residues. V lost 3 bases to trimming and J lost 0 bases, with 6 bases between them. The germline V gene encodes CDR1 DFQATT and CDR2 SNEGSKA (reference sequence). Study findings and constraints: T-cell counts and diversity were attributed mostly to newly produced T cells one year after transplant. Where alpha-beta T cells came from about two months after transplant was reportedly several hundred expanded graft clones. Where some patients showed high TCRbeta diversity at day 60, it came from recipient T cells and thymic progenitors that had survived.

Unique molecular identifiers tagged the TCRbeta library. TCRdb independently ran MiXCR on the PCR reads; one entry per CDR3 protein. The sample consists of approximately 230,000 distinct CDR3 sequences, about 25% of them appearing once. The chain carries TRBV20-1 and TRBJ1-5, with D hard to call. Sequenced here: PBMCs, sampled before TCRalphabeta/CD19-depleted stem cell transplant. The sequence derives from a girl aged 2 to 10 with Fanconi anemia, due to receive a stem cell transplant. The CDR3 nucleotides read TGCAGTGCTAGCGAGGATAGCAATCAGCCCCAGCATTTT. This translates into CSASEDSNQPQHF.